This entry lists 21 T cell receptor beta chains sequenced from one sample in a study of monozygotic twins with inflammatory bowel disease. TCRdb reworked the 5' RACE reads into one entry per CDR3 protein, no DNA. The sample totals over 90,000 distinct CDR3 sequences. Sequencing input: blood. Receptor source: a human donor with ulcerative colitis or Crohn's disease, or a healthy co-twin of an affected twin (not recorded which).

V and J are TRBV19 and TRBJ2-5; the TCRdb call, TRBD1, lacks DNA for checking. CDR1 and CDR2 from the germline V gene are LNHDA and SQIVND (reference sequence). This CDR3 is built from 15 residues. This CDR3 reads CASSRSQGAFGTQYF.

The J gene is TRBJ2-7, the V gene TRBV5-1. The CDR3 runs to 15 residues. In germline, CDR1 is SGHRS, CDR2 YFSETQ. CDR3 residues: CASKWVAGNPYEQYF.

The V gene is TRBV5-1, the J gene TRBJ1-5; TCRdb designates TRBD1, a call that cannot be tested without DNA. The CDR3 extends over 14 amino acids. The V gene's germline CDR1 is SGHRS and CDR2 YFSETQ. CDR3: CASSLKVGDQPQHF.

V and J are TRBV5-1 and TRBJ2-7; the D call from TCRdb, TRBD2, cannot be confirmed without DNA. CDR1 and CDR2 (germline): SGHRS, YFSETQ. The CDR3 is 15 residues long. The CDR3 sequence: CASSQPSESVDEQYF. The entire variable domain, with the rest obtained from reference TRBV5-1 and TRBJ2-7, is as follows: KAGVTQTPRYLIKTRGQQVTLSCSPISGHRSVSWYQQTPGQGLQFLFEYFSETQRNKGNFPGRFSGRQFSNSRSEMNVSTLELGDSALYLCASSQPSESVDEQYFGPGTRLTVT.

This chain uses TRBV7-8 with TRBJ2-2; TCRdb's D call of TRBD2 is untestable without DNA. CDR1 is SGHVS, CDR2 FQNEAQ, per germline. The CDR3 totals 16 residues. CDR3 protein: CASISPGTGLTGELFF.

This rearrangement joins TRBV5-8 to TRBJ1-1; the D gene TCRdb calls, TRBD1, cannot be checked with no DNA. The CDR3 runs to 14 residues. Looked up from germline, CDR1 is SGHTS and CDR2 is YDEGEE. CDR3 protein: CASSWEARGTEAFF.

The chain is built from TRBV7-9 and TRBJ1-6. The CDR3 contains 11 residues. Germline CDR1 reads SEHNR; CDR2 reads FQNEAQ (reference sequence). CDR3 region: CASSLMSDLHF.

The genes are TRBV18 and TRBJ2-6; there is no DNA to check the TCRdb D call of TRBD1. Per germline, CDR1 KGHSH and CDR2 LQKENI. The CDR3 is 16 residues long. CDR3 residues: CASSHGTPPGANVLTF.

The CDR3 reads CASSRPGLYGYTF. The gene calls are TRBV19 and TRBJ1-2; the D call of TRBD1 rests on TCRdb alone, since no DNA is present to check it. Per germline, CDR1 LNHDA and CDR2 SQIVND (reference sequence). The CDR3 loop spans 13 amino acids.

This rearrangement joins TRBV24-1 to TRBJ1-2. Germline V gene sequence: CDR1 KGHDR, CDR2 SFDVKD. The CDR3 is made up of 15 amino acids. The CDR3 reads CATSDPRQRNYGYTF.

The chain recombines TRBV11-2 with TRBJ2-5; TCRdb gives TRBD2 as the D gene, but with no DNA this cannot be confirmed. The CDR3 consists of 17 residues. Germline CDR1 SGHAT, CDR2 FQNNGV. CDR3 region: CASSSPGLAGGRETQYF.

The chain is built from TRBV29-1 and TRBJ2-7; no DNA is available, so the TRBD2 call from TCRdb remains unchecked. Germline V CDR1 and CDR2: SQVTM, ANQGSEA. This CDR3 is built from 12 residues. This CDR3 is CSVRREGREQYF.

The chain employs TRBV25-1 and TRBJ2-3; TCRdb picks TRBD2, but there is no DNA to check that call. This CDR3 spans 17 amino acids. Per germline, CDR1 MGHDK and CDR2 SYGVNS. This CDR3 is CASSAGTSGVLTDTQYF.

This chain uses TRBV10-3 with TRBJ2-1. The CDR3 sequence is 17 residues long. The germline V gene encodes CDR1 ENHRY and CDR2 SYGVKD. The CDR3 sequence: CAISESTGSGNYNEQFF.

This chain uses TRBV20-1 with TRBJ1-6; TCRdb designates TRBD1, a call that cannot be tested without DNA. In germline, CDR1 is DFQATT, CDR2 SNEGSKA (reference sequence). The CDR3 length is 13 residues. CDR3 residues: CSAYRVSNSPLHF.

The chain couples TRBV7-2 to TRBJ2-5; the D call of TRBD1 rests on TCRdb alone, since no DNA is present to check it. The CDR3 extends over 14 amino acids. The V gene's germline CDR1 is SGHTA and CDR2 FQGNSA. This chain's CDR3 is CASSYRTGQETQYF. Together with reference TRBV7-2 and TRBJ2-5, the CDR3 gives the full variable domain: GAGVSQSPSNKVTEKGKDVELRCDPISGHTALYWYRQSLGQGLEFLIYFQGNSAPDKSGLPSDRFSAERTGGSVSTLTIQRTQQEDSAVYLCASSYRTGQETQYFGPGTRLLVL.

This rearrangement joins TRBV9 to TRBJ2-5; no DNA is available, so the TRBD1 call from TCRdb remains unchecked. Germline CDR1 reads SGDLS; CDR2 reads YYNGEE. The CDR3 is 17 residues long. The chain's CDR3 is CASSVAVGGGAGETQYF.

The CDR3 reads CASSLVMGSGNTIYF. The chain combines TRBV4-3 with TRBJ1-3. This CDR3 is built from 15 residues. CDR1 and CDR2 (germline): LGHNA, YSLEER.

This chain connects TRBV20-1 to TRBJ2-4; TCRdb reports TRBD1, a call that lacks DNA to check it against. Germline V gene data show CDR1 as DFQATT and CDR2 as SNEGSKA (reference sequence). The CDR3 has 11 residues. Here the CDR3 reads CSAPGVNIQYF.

The J gene is TRBJ2-1, the V gene TRBV5-1. Germline lookup yields CDR1 SGHRS and CDR2 YFSETQ. The CDR3 covers 14 residues. The CDR3 region is CASSLGLANNEQFF.

This chain connects TRBV27 to TRBJ2-1; TCRdb designates TRBD1, a call that cannot be tested without DNA. Germline values: CDR1 MNHEY, CDR2 SMNVEV (reference sequence). CDR3 length equals 16 residues. The CDR3 sequence is CASRNDRDRGYNEQFF.